The following is a T cell receptor beta chain sequence with its context. Its cognate antigen is unknown. Sequencing of cultured CD4+ T cell DNA used the Oncomine TCR Beta short-read assay. One entry per CDR3 protein results from TCRdb running MiXCR on the PCR reads. Here the sample spans over 14,000 distinct CDR3 sequences, roughly 50% being singletons. Treatment reported: approximately 9-day PBMC culture with coronavirus spike peptide pools or control peptides (ViraFEST assay). The data belong to a study of vaccination and CD4 T cells after COVID-19. Study details: Convalescent donors were composed of six males and four females, of whom two were Hispanic. In culture, cells were exposed to overlapping spike peptides from SARS-CoV-2, HCoV-NL63, HCoV-OC43 and HCoV-229E.

CDR3 length: 14 amino acids. The V gene's germline CDR1 is SGHTA and CDR2 FQGNSA. V lost 9 bases and J lost 7; bases outside the gene matches: 15. The specimen was CD4+ T cells from blood, cultured in vitro. This chain connects TRBV7-2 to TRBJ2-7, with 7 bases identical to TRBD1. The receptor's source is a human donor who had recovered from COVID-19. The CDR3 spells CASSKTGKRKEQYF. DNA of the CDR3: TGTGCCAGTTCTAAGACAGGGAAGAGGAAAGAGCAGTACTTC.